The rows below give T cell receptor beta chains drawn from one sample of a study of OX40 agonist ivuxolimab in advanced cancers. TCRdb keeps only in-frame clones here, not all; method: immunoSEQ multiplex PCR. The sample contains about 98,000 clones, 85% to 95% of which appear only once. The material was CD4+ or CD8+ T cells sorted from blood, obtained in a trial of the OX40 agonist ivuxolimab. Receptors were obtained from an adult with an advanced solid tumor such as melanoma, head and neck, liver or kidney cancer. Both conserved end residues are part of each CDR3. D genes are given only for firm matches. Size is stated for part of the rows, as once, few or many counts, or as a class when the clone is expanded.

J gene,V gene,clone size,D gene,CDR3 protein,CDR3 DNA
TRBJ2-4,TRBV30,once,NA,CAWSEANGKNIQYF,TGTGCCTGGAGTGAAGCGAACGGTAAAAACATTCAGTACTTC
TRBJ2-5,TRBV10-3,once,TRBD1,CATEDKQGAGETQYF,TGTGCCACCGAAGACAAACAGGGGGCAGGGGAGACCCAGTACTTC
TRBJ2-1,TRBV28,NA,NA,CASSSPNVRDNEQFF,TGTGCCAGCAGTTCACCTAACGTCCGGGACAATGAGCAGTTCTTC
TRBJ1-5,TRBV7-3,NA,NA,CASSQNGATNQPQHF,TGTGCCAGCAGCCAAAATGGGGCAACCAATCAGCCCCAGCATTTT
TRBJ2-3,TRBV6-1,NA,NA,CASSDVPRDYSTDTQYF,TGTGCCAGCAGTGATGTCCCGCGGGATTATAGCACAGATACGCAGTATTTT
TRBJ2-3,TRBV7-7,NA,NA,CASSCLRTADTQYF,TGTGCTAGCAGCTGCCTCCGAACTGCAGATACGCAGTATTTT
TRBJ1-5,TRBV30,NA,NA,CAWSDNWDQPQHF,TGTGCCTGGAGTGATAATTGGGATCAGCCCCAGCATTTT
TRBJ1-6,TRBV18,NA,NA,CASSPFLLGTESPLHF,TGTGCCAGCTCACCCTTCTTGTTGGGGACTGAGTCACCCCTCCACTTT
TRBJ2-1,TRBV7-9,NA,TRBD2,CASSLAGGGNEQFF,TGTGCCAGCAGTCTCGCGGGAGGAGGGAATGAGCAGTTCTTC
TRBJ2-1,TRBV7-2,NA,NA,CASSHGPLNNEQFF,TGTGCCAGCAGCCACGGGCCACTTAACAATGAGCAGTTCTTC
TRBJ1-2,TRBV30,NA,TRBD1,CAWQGDNYGYTF,TGTGCCTGGCAGGGGGACAACTATGGCTACACCTTC
TRBJ1-3,TRBV28,once,NA,CAGSQTFIDYTIYF,TGTGCCGGCAGTCAGACGTTTATTGATTACACCATATATTTT
TRBJ1-3,TRBV19,NA,NA,CASSMEAASYSGNTIYF,TGTGCCAGTAGTATGGAGGCCGCAAGTTACTCTGGAAACACCATATATTTT
TRBJ2-7,TRBV11-3,NA,NA,CASSFSPNYEQYF,TGTGCCAGCAGCTTTAGTCCGAATTACGAGCAGTACTTC
TRBJ1-3,TRBV19,NA,NA,CATLKGSPGNTIYF,TGTGCCACTCTCAAGGGGTCTCCCGGAAACACCATATATTTT
TRBJ2-4,TRBV7-3,NA,NA,CASSLGPAGIQYF,TGTGCCAGCAGCTTAGGGCCCGCCGGCATTCAGTACTTC
TRBJ1-5,TRBV7-8,NA,TRBD1,CASSLAQGRLQPQHF,TGTGCCAGCAGCTTAGCACAGGGGCGCTTACAGCCCCAGCATTTT